The rows below give T cell receptor beta chains drawn from one sample of a study of monozygotic twins with inflammatory bowel disease. TCRdb derives one entry per CDR3 protein from the 5' RACE reads, leaving out DNA. In total, the table holds 400,000 or so distinct CDR3 sequences. The sample was blood. These receptor sequences come from a human donor with ulcerative colitis or Crohn's disease, or a healthy co-twin of an affected twin (not recorded which). Both conserved end residues are part of each CDR3. Fields, in order: V gene, J gene, CDR3 protein.

V: TRBV11-1; J: TRBJ1-1; CDR3: CASSLHPRGKNTEAFF
V: TRBV20-1; J: TRBJ2-5; CDR3: CSARDRLAQETQYF
V: TRBV12-3/TRBV12-4; J: TRBJ2-6; CDR3: CASRRTGAGANVLTF
V: TRBV5-1; J: TRBJ2-7; CDR3: CASSLESSGSYEQYF
V: TRBV7-2; J: TRBJ2-3; CDR3: CASTLGGKDTQYF
V: TRBV7-2; J: TRBJ2-2; CDR3: CASSGSQGDTGELFF
V: TRBV9; J: TRBJ1-2; CDR3: CASSVDQGGYGYTF
V: TRBV7-2; J: TRBJ2-1; CDR3: CASSPQPSENEQFF
V: TRBV19; J: TRBJ2-1; CDR3: CASSSLDSEQFF
V: TRBV7-6; J: TRBJ1-6; CDR3: CASSWGEGSSYNSPLHF
V: TRBV7-9; J: TRBJ2-7; CDR3: CASSSINRDEQYF
V: TRBV2; J: TRBJ1-4; CDR3: CASSAGLTNEKLFF
V: TRBV6-1; J: TRBJ1-5; CDR3: CASSEEGSSQPQHF
V: TRBV7-9; J: TRBJ1-2; CDR3: CASSLSGGDGYTF
V: TRBV5-1; J: TRBJ2-2; CDR3: CASSGGGAEPGELFF
V: TRBV24-1; J: TRBJ2-1; CDR3: CATRGSPYNEQFF
V: TRBV7-2; J: TRBJ1-1; CDR3: CASSPMGSTEAFF
V: TRBV6-2/TRBV6-3; J: TRBJ2-1; CDR3: CASSFLNYNEQFF
V: TRBV7-2; J: TRBJ1-6; CDR3: CASSPGTVSNSPLHF
V: TRBV29-1; J: TRBJ2-7; CDR3: CSVEEEGVEQYF
V: TRBV4-2; J: TRBJ2-3; CDR3: CASSQDVLAGGSDTQYF
V: TRBV10-3; J: TRBJ1-3; CDR3: CAISVSGPNSGNTIYF
V: TRBV20-1; J: TRBJ2-1; CDR3: CSARAYNEQFF
V: TRBV5-1; J: TRBJ1-2; CDR3: CASSPDREYGYTF
V: TRBV12-3/TRBV12-4; J: TRBJ2-2; CDR3: CASSPHTGELFF
V: TRBV4-3; J: TRBJ2-2; CDR3: CASSQRTSGRVHTGELFF
V: TRBV5-1; J: TRBJ1-4; CDR3: CASSLTDPGGIGEKLFF
V: TRBV2; J: TRBJ1-5; CDR3: CASSGGALVQPQHF
V: TRBV7-2; J: TRBJ1-5; CDR3: CASSHGQGRNQPQHF
V: TRBV12-3/TRBV12-4; J: TRBJ2-7; CDR3: CASSLWGLSYEQYF
V: TRBV2; J: TRBJ2-1; CDR3: CASSRGGAGSYNEQFF
V: TRBV20-1; J: TRBJ2-1; CDR3: CSAMSGFLRAGSYNEQFF
V: TRBV15; J: TRBJ1-2; CDR3: CATSRDGGTAINYGYTF
V: TRBV12-3/TRBV12-4; J: TRBJ1-1; CDR3: CASSLRQGANTEAFF
V: TRBV20-1; J: TRBJ1-4; CDR3: CSARDLTTNEKLFF
V: TRBV4-2; J: TRBJ2-2; CDR3: CASSQDGLAGTGELFF
V: TRBV20-1; J: TRBJ2-3; CDR3: CSALVGAGSDTQYF
V: TRBV7-2; J: TRBJ2-7; CDR3: CASSLPRTSGSYEQYF
V: TRBV7-2; J: TRBJ2-5; CDR3: CASSWGRGPEETQYF
V: TRBV3-1; J: TRBJ2-5; CDR3: CASSQDKAGGGVETQYF
V: TRBV20-1; J: TRBJ1-6; CDR3: CSASTTGLRNSPLHF
V: TRBV30; J: TRBJ1-2; CDR3: CAWRGRRGWDYGYTF
V: TRBV7-3; J: TRBJ2-1; CDR3: CASSLDWAVEQFF
V: TRBV5-1; J: TRBJ2-7; CDR3: CASSISGGPSVEQYF
V: TRBV2; J: TRBJ2-7; CDR3: CATTGTGYGEQYF
V: TRBV5-1; J: TRBJ2-1; CDR3: CASSFDRGLAGNEQFF
V: TRBV7-2; J: TRBJ2-1; CDR3: CASKETSINNEQFF
V: TRBV6-1; J: TRBJ1-1; CDR3: CASSEEGVRTEAFF
V: TRBV12-3/TRBV12-4; J: TRBJ2-1; CDR3: CASSYGLAGGSSYNEQFF
V: TRBV14; J: TRBJ2-2; CDR3: CASSQSGPGELFF
V: TRBV19; J: TRBJ1-1; CDR3: CASSMGYWRDGLNPNTEAFF
V: TRBV2; J: TRBJ1-5; CDR3: CAGTPDRGSNQPQHF
V: TRBV2; J: TRBJ2-7; CDR3: CASSEEGPGEQYF
V: TRBV4-3; J: TRBJ2-1; CDR3: CASSQDYRGPVYNEQFF
V: TRBV10-3; J: TRBJ2-5; CDR3: CAIGSPGGETQYF